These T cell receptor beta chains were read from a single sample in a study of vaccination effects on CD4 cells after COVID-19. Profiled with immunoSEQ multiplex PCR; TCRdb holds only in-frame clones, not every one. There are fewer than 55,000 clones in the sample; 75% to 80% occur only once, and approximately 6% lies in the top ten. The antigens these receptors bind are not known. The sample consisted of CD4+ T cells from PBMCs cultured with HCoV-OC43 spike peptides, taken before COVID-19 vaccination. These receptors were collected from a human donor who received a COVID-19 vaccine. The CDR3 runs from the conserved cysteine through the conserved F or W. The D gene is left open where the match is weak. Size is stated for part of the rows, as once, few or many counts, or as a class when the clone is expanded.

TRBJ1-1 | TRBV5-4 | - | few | TGTGCCAGCAGCCTAGGATTGTTCGTGGGGACTGAAGCTTTCTTT | CASSLGLFVGTEAFF
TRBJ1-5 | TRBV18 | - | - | TGTGCCAGCTCACCAGGGCGTAATCAGCCCCAGCATTTT | CASSPGRNQPQHF
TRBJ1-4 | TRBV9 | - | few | TGTGCCAGCAGCCCTAGTAGGCAGGGGAAACTGTTTTTT | CASSPSRQGKLFF
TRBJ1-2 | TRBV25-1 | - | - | TGTGCCAGCAGAAACAATCAACGGGGCTACACCTTC | CASRNNQRGYTF
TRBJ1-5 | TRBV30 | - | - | TGTGCCTGGAGTTTACGGGATAATCAGCCCCAGCATTTT | CAWSLRDNQPQHF
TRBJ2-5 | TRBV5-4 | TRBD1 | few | TGTGCCAGCAGCTCGAGTCGGGACAGTGCACAAGAGACCCAGTACTTC | CASSSSRDSAQETQYF
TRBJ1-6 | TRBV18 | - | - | TGTGCCAGCTCACCACGGCAGGGAGGCAATTCACCCCTCCACTTT | CASSPRQGGNSPLHF
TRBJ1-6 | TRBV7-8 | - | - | TGTGCCAGCAGCTTACTACGCCAGGGAGATTCACCCCTCCACTTT | CASSLLRQGDSPLHF
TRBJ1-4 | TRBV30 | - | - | TGTGCCTGGAGTGTCCGACCGGCCCTCAGGGAAAAACTGTTTTTT | CAWSVRPALREKLFF
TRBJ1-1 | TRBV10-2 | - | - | TGCGCCAGCAGTGCCCCGGTTCGAAGGGGGTCTGAAGCTTTCTTT | CASSAPVRRGSEAFF
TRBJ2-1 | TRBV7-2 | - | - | TGTGCCAGCAGCCCCCAAGGATACAATGAGCAGTTCTTC | CASSPQGYNEQFF
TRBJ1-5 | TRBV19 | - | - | TGTGCCAGTAGTCCCACCAGCAATCAGCCCCAGCATTTT | CASSPTSNQPQHF
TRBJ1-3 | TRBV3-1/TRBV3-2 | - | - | TGTGCCAGCAGCCAAGATCGGGGGGCAGGAAACACCATATATTTT | CASSQDRGAGNTIYF
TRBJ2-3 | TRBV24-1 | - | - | TGTGCCACCAGTGTTAGCGGTAGCACAGATACGCAGTATTTT | CATSVSGSTDTQYF
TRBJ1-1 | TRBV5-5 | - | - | TGTGCCAGCAGCTTTGGTTTGGGATGGGCTGAAGCTTTCTTT | CASSFGLGWAEAFF
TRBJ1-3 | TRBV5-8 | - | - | TGTGCCAGCAGCTTGTGGCAAGACAGCTCTGGAAACACCATATATTTT | CASSLWQDSSGNTIYF
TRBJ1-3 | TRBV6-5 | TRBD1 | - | TGTGCCAGCAGTTACGACAGGGTCTCTGGAAACACCATATATTTT | CASSYDRVSGNTIYF
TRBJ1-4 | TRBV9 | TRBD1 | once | TGTGCCAGCAGCCGGGGACAGGGAAATGAAAAACTGTTTTTT | CASSRGQGNEKLFF
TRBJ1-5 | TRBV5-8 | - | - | TGTGCCAGCAGCAAGTCTAGCAATCAGCCCCAGCATTTT | CASSKSSNQPQHF
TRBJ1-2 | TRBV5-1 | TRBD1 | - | TGCGCCAGCAGCTCTGGGACAGGGGGTTCCAATGGCTACACCTTC | CASSSGTGGSNGYTF
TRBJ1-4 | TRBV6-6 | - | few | TGTGCCAGCAGTTACGGGAGTCAGCTCAATGAAAAACTGTTTTTT | CASSYGSQLNEKLFF
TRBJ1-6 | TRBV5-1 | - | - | TGCGCCAGCAGCCTTCGCCAGACCTCCTATAATTCACCCCTCCACTTT | CASSLRQTSYNSPLHF
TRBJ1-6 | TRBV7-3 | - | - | TGTGCCAGCAGCTTTGGGACGGCTTATTCACCCCTCCACTTT | CASSFGTAYSPLHF
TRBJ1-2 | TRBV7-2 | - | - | TGTGCCAGCAGCTTAGTGGGGGTCGGCTATGGCTACACCTTC | CASSLVGVGYGYTF
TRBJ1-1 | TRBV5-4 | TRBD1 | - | TGTGCCAGCAGCTCCCGACAGGGGCCGAACACTGAAGCTTTCTTT | CASSSRQGPNTEAFF
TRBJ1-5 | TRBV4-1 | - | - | TGCGCCAGCAGCCAAGAATGGCAAAATCAGCCCCAGCATTTT | CASSQEWQNQPQHF
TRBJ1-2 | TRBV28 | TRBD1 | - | TGTGCCAGCAGCCAGACAGGGGGCTTTGGCTACACCTTC | CASSQTGGFGYTF
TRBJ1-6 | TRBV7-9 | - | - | TGTGCCAGCTGTGGGGATTTTAATTCACCCCTCCACTTT | CASCGDFNSPLHF
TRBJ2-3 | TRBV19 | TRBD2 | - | TGTGCCAGTAGATCCGAAGCGGGGGCATGGGATACGCAGTATTTT | CASRSEAGAWDTQYF
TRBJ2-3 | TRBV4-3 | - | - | TGCGCCAGCAGCCAGCGAACTCCCTTGAGAAGCTCAAGCACAGATACGCAGTATTTT | CASSQRTPLRSSSTDTQYF
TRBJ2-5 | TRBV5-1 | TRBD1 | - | TGCGCCAGCAGCTTGGTGGGACAGGGAAGCGAGACCCAGTACTTC | CASSLVGQGSETQYF
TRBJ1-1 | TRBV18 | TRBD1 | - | TGTGCCAGCTCACCAGACAGGGTTGGCACTGAAGCTTTCTTT | CASSPDRVGTEAFF
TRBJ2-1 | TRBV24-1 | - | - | TGTGCCACCAGTGACACAGATTATGAGCAGTTCTTC | CATSDTDYEQFF
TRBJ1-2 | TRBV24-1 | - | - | TGTGCCACCAGCGAACAGAACTATGGCTACACCTTC | CATSEQNYGYTF
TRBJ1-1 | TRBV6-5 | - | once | TGTGCCAGCAGGCAGGGGAATGGGGCCACTGAAGCTTTCTTT | CASRQGNGATEAFF
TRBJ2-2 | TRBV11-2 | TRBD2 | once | TGTGCCAGCAGCCGTAGCGGGGGAAGTACCGGGGAGCTGTTTTTT | CASSRSGGSTGELFF
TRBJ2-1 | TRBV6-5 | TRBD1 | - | TGTGCCAGCAGTTCCGGGGACAGTAGAACCTACAATGAGCAGTTCTTC | CASSSGDSRTYNEQFF
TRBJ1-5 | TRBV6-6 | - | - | TGTGCCAGCAGAAACCCGGAGGATGGCAATCAGCCCCAGCATTTT | CASRNPEDGNQPQHF
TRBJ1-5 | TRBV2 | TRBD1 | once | TGTGCCAGCACCGCTGGGACAGGCGTTTTTGGGCCCCAGCATTTT | CASTAGTGVFGPQHF
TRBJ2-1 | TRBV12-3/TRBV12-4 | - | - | TGTGCCAGCAGTTTTGGGACTTACAATGAGCAGTTCTTC | CASSFGTYNEQFF
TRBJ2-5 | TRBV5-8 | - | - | TGTGCCAGCAGCTTGGACAGAATTGAGACCCAGTACTTC | CASSLDRIETQYF
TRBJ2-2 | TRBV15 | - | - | TGTGCCACCAGCGGGGGGCCGAGGGAGCTGTTTTTT | CATSGGPRELFF
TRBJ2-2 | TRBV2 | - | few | TGTGCCAGCAGATCCCTTGGGGGAGGTAACACCGGGGAGCTGTTTTTT | CASRSLGGGNTGELFF
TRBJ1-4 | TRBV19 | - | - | TGTGCCAGTAGTCGGGACCTTGCAACTAATGAAAAACTGTTTTTT | CASSRDLATNEKLFF
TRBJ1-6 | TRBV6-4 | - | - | TGTGCCAGCAGTGTCAGGGAAAATTCACCCCTCCACTTT | CASSVRENSPLHF
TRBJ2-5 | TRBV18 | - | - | TGTGCCAGCTCACCCCCCCCACGCGGGACCCAGTACTTC | CASSPPPRGTQYF
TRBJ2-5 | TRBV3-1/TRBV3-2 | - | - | TGTGCCAGCAGCCCGAGGATTGGTAGGGCACGACAAGAGACCCAGTACTTC | CASSPRIGRARQETQYF
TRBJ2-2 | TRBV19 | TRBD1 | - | TGTGCCAGTAGGGACAGGGGGGACGTGGCCGGGGAGCTGTTTTTT | CASRDRGDVAGELFF
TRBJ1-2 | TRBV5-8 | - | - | TGTGCCAGCAGCTTGGAGGCCTCGGCCCACTATGGCTACACCTTC | CASSLEASAHYGYTF
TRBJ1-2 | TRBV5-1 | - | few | TGCGCCAGCAAAGAAGCCGGGACTCAAACCTATGGCTACACCTTC | CASKEAGTQTYGYTF
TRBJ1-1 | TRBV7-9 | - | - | TGTGCCAGCAGCTTACAGTCGGTGAACACTGAAGCTTTCTTT | CASSLQSVNTEAFF
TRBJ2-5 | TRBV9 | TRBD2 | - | TGTGCCAGCAGCGGAGGGACTAGCGGGGGACTTCAAGAGACCCAGTACTTC | CASSGGTSGGLQETQYF